Listed below are T cell receptor beta chains from one sample, sequenced in a study of CD8 T cells in Susac syndrome. TCRdb independently ran MiXCR on the immunoSEQ multiplex PCR reads; one entry per CDR3 protein. The table lists about 150,000 distinct CDR3 sequences, around 95% of them singletons. The sample comprised CD8+ T cells from PBMCs. These receptors all come from a human donor with multiple sclerosis. CDR3s include the opening cysteine and the closing phenylalanine or tryptophan.

cdr3_aa v_call
CASSLGSNGYGYTF TRBV7-2
CASSPNSGDTQYF TRBV6-5
CASSQDPGSSYEQYF TRBV14
CASSQDWGAGETQYF TRBV4-3
CSVEVAGGSSDTQYF TRBV29-1
CASTETTVRGNEQFF TRBV19
CAWSRGGRTDTQYF TRBV30
CASSLLPNTGELFF TRBV27
CASSFGDIQYF TRBV13
CASRRRQGYEQYF TRBV19
CASSQVGNSYSYNEQFF TRBV4-3
CASSNPGQGGYEQYF TRBV9
CASSLGYGAKNIQYF TRBV7-2
CASSLGGTSGAERPRRETQYF TRBV11-1
CASSLKGSNIQYF TRBV28
CASSQATGGKNIQYF TRBV3-1
CASSHGGQETQYF TRBV7-8
CASSQDLDPSTGNTIYF TRBV14
CASSPLAGTDSYEQHF TRBV11-2
CASSQTGVGYGYTF TRBV9
CASSQDMGWEQFF TRBV4-1
CATSDSQGSAYEQYF TRBV24-1
CAGGDRVNTEAFF TRBV5-4
CASSVNSGDNEQFF TRBV9
CASSPGYDTQYF TRBV4-1
CSARDKGRTDTQYF TRBV20-1
CASSARTGRNTEAFF TRBV9
CASSDFQGQRNQPQHF TRBV2
CASTPGAWDEQFF TRBV7-9
CASSEGSFNTEAFF TRBV2
CASSQERARPNQPQHF TRBV4-1
CAISDIEGSYNEQFF TRBV10-3
CASSSSWDRGYEQYF TRBV7-9
CASRSGAPEAFF TRBV2
CASTDTDGVRVGNQPQHF TRBV7-9
CASSSHAGSPETQYF TRBV7-9
CASSGGQITEAFF TRBV6-1
CSARQDRDYGYTF TRBV20-1
CSAREVLRANIQYF TRBV20-1
CASSTRDRGNTGELFF TRBV9
CSVLPAASWLTF TRBV29-1
CASSVVQGREQYF TRBV9
CSVLSSSGPSGANVLTF TRBV29-1
CASSQELSGAYNEQFF TRBV3-1
CATMIKGRYEQYF TRBV27
CASSSRKGRVSYNEQFF TRBV6-5
CSAMDRHSNQPQHF TRBV20-1
CASSPGQPADTQYF TRBV3-1